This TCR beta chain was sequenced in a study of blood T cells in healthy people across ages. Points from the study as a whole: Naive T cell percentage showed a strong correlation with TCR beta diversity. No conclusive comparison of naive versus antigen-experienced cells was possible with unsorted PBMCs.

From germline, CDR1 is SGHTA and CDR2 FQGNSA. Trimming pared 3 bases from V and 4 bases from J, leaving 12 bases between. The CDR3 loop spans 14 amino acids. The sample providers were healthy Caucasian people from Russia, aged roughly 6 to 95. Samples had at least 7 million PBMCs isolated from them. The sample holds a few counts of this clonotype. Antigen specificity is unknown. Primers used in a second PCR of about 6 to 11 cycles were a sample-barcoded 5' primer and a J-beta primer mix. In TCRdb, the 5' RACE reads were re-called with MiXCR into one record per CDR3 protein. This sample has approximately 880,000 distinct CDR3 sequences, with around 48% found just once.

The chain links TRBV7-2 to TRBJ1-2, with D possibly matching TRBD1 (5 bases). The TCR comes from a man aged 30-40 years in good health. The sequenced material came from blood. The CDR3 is CASSLRGRGYGYTF. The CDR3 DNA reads TGTGCCAGCAGCTTGAGGGGACGGGGCTATGGCTACACCTTC.